One and the same sample provided the 4 T cell receptor beta chains below, sequenced in a study of blood T cell repertoires in COVID-19. Sequenced by immunoSEQ multiplex PCR; TCRdb stores in-frame clones only, minus some. The sample lists about 300,000 clones; about 90% were seen once. Sequencing was performed on PBMCs or T cells enriched from blood (not recorded which). The receptor source for this set is a woman in her twenties or thirties who had recovered from COVID-19.

V and J are TRBV14 and TRBJ2-5; D is possibly TRBD1 (6 bases). With 4 bases removed from V and 3 bases from J, the gap between germline ends came to 12 bases. CDR1 is SGHDN and CDR2 is FVKESK in the germline V gene. The CDR3 is 14 residues long. CDR3 sequence reads: CASSPGTPKETQYF. In nucleotides, the CDR3 is TGTGCCAGCAGCCCCGGGACACCAAAAGAGACCCAGTACTTC.

The V call is TRBV6-5, the J call TRBJ2-2, with 13 bases that match TRBD2. Unmatched junction bases numbered 3, after V lost 5 bases and J lost 6 bases. The CDR3 extends over 15 amino acids. Germline CDR1 reads MNHEY; CDR2 reads SVGAGI. The CDR3 spells CASSRTSGGPGELFF. Here the CDR3 DNA reads TGTGCCAGCAGTCGGACTAGCGGGGGCCCCGGGGAGCTGTTTTTT.

The rearrangement uses TRBV7-9 and TRBJ1-2; TRBD1 might be the D (5 bases). Between the trimmed V and J ends, which lost 1 base and 0 bases, there was a span of 9 bases. The CDR3 consists of 15 residues. Germline CDR1 SEHNR, CDR2 FQNEAQ (reference sequence). CDR3 nucleotide sequence: TGTGCCAGCAGCTTAGAGGGGCCGGCTAACTATGGCTACACCTTC. Its protein is CASSLEGPANYGYTF.

The chain joins TRBV7-8 to TRBJ1-2, with a weak D call TRBD1 (5 bases). The germline gives CDR1 SGHVS, CDR2 FQNEAQ. The V end lost 1 base, the J end lost 6 bases, and 9 bases lay between the germline ends. The CDR3 has 13 amino acids. CDR3 nucleotide sequence: TGTGCCAGCAGCTTAGTGGGGGGTAATGGCTACACCTTC. Translation: CASSLVGGNGYTF.